This record concerns one TCR beta chain sequence. Its matching antigen is unknown. This record belongs to a study of beta chain features in type 1 diabetes. Whole-study findings and limits: At VDJ recombination sites, type 1 diabetes patients had fewer insertions and more deleted nucleotides.

Sorted populations were all over 98% pure. CDR1 is MGHRA, CDR2 YSYEKL, per germline. The CDR3 length is 18 residues. Trimming removed 0 bases from V and 0 bases from J; junction bases left unmatched: 10. Sequenced material consisted of expressed TCRB transcripts (all of the isolated RNA was reverse transcribed). Sequenced by immunoSEQ multiplex PCR; TCRdb stores in-frame clones only, minus some. The sample carries about 150,000 clones, 8.1% recorded once. This TCR was sampled from a man between 18 and 35 years old in good health. The chain combines TRBV4-1 with TRBJ2-7; 8 bases agree with TRBD2. Sequences were obtained from central memory CD4+ T cells from blood. In DNA, the CDR3 is TGCGCCAGCAGCCAAGATATAACTAGCGGATTGAGCTCCTACGAGCAGTACTTC. Its protein is CASSQDITSGLSSYEQYF.